This TCR beta chain was retrieved from a study of OX40 agonist ivuxolimab in advanced cancers. Study overall: The dose of intravenous ivuxolimab that patients received every 2 weeks ranged from 0.01 to 10 mg/kg.

Germline V gene lookup returns CDR1 SGHTA and CDR2 FQGNSA. The CDR3 length is 12 residues. V was cut by 1 base and J by 7 bases, with 5 bases left in between. Notes on this clone: Its antigen is unidentified.

Broader study findings: Both CD4+ and CD8+ T cell populations in blood had undergone clonal expansion by week 6 at 0.1 to 3.0 mg/kg. Expanded clones tended on average to be more numerous among CD8+ T cells than CD4+.

Profiled with immunoSEQ multiplex PCR; TCRdb holds only in-frame clones, not every one. Among roughly 42,000 clones listed, approximately 86% were seen once. Specimen: CD4+ or CD8+ T cells sorted from blood, collected in a trial of the OX40 agonist ivuxolimab. The sequence was collected from an adult with an advanced solid tumor such as melanoma, head and neck, liver or kidney cancer. J is TRBJ1-3 and V is TRBV7-2; no definite D call. The CDR3 sequence is CASSLVQNTIYF. The CDR3 nucleotides are TGTGCCAGCAGCTTAGTTCAGAACACCATATATTTT.